These 3 T cell receptor beta chains originate from one sample sequenced in a study of cytomegalovirus exposure and HLA in healthy donors. TCRdb's table, derived via immunoSEQ multiplex PCR, lists solely in-frame clones and lacks some. The sample lists 150,000 or so clones, around 84% occurring once. Specimen: PBMCs. These receptors all stem from a human donor in good health.

This sequence joins TRBV11-1 and TRBJ1-6, with D perhaps matching TRBD1 (5 bases). CDR3 length: 15 amino acids. V lost 5 bases, J lost 5 bases, and 13 bases lay in between. Germline values: CDR1 SGHAT, CDR2 FQDESV (reference sequence). The CDR3 protein is CASSLDSADNSPLHF. The CDR3 region has the DNA TGTGCCAGCAGCCTCGACAGCGCGGATAATTCACCCCTCCACTTT. Full variable domain (remainder filled in from reference TRBV11-1 and TRBJ1-6): EAEVAQSPRYKITEKSQAVAFWCDPISGHATLYWYRQILGQGPELLVQFQDESVVDDSQLPKDRFSAERLKGVDSTLKIQPAELGDSAMYLCASSLDSADNSPLHFGNGTRLTVT.

The chain is built from TRBV5-4 and TRBJ1-1; 12 positions agree with TRBD1. The germline gives CDR1 SGHNT, CDR2 YYREEE (reference sequence). Losses at the gene ends were 4 bases for V and 5 bases for J; bases not matched to a gene: 9. The CDR3 has 16 residues. CDR3 sequence: CASSPPGQGARTEAFF. In DNA form, the CDR3 reads TGTGCCAGCAGCCCACCGGGACAGGGGGCCCGTACTGAAGCTTTCTTT.

The CDR3 DNA is TGTGCCAGCAGTTACTCGAGACAGGGACTCAATGAGCAGTTCTTC. This sequence encodes CASSYSRQGLNEQFF. V gene TRBV6-5 combines with J gene TRBJ2-1, with D perhaps TRBD1 (7 bases). The V and J ends lost 0 bases and 6 bases respectively, with 12 bases between them. Germline V gives CDR1 MNHEY, CDR2 SVGAGI. The CDR3 has 15 amino acids.